Listed below are T cell receptor beta chains from one sample, sequenced in a study of blood T cell repertoires in COVID-19. Sequenced by immunoSEQ multiplex PCR; TCRdb stores in-frame clones only, minus some. Here the sample spans 150,000 to 200,000 clones, approximately 88% being singletons. The sequenced material came from peripheral blood. These TCRs come from a woman at least 80 years old with active or convalescent COVID-19. CDR3s leave out the opening cysteine and the closing phenylalanine or tryptophan.

j_call: TRBJ1-1; cdr3_length: 14; v_call: TRBV5-8; cdr3_aa: ASSSGRGRGETEAF
j_call: TRBJ2-1; cdr3_length: 14; v_call: TRBV25-1; cdr3_aa: ASSGLQGSKGDEQF
j_call: TRBJ2-5; cdr3_length: 13; v_call: TRBV2; cdr3_aa: ASSVQGVGKETQY
j_call: TRBJ1-2; cdr3_length: 11; v_call: TRBV10-3; cdr3_aa: AIRRDSNYGYT
j_call: TRBJ2-7; cdr3_length: 12; v_call: TRBV29-1; cdr3_aa: SVGGTVEGHEQY
j_call: TRBJ1-5; cdr3_length: 13; v_call: TRBV7-2; cdr3_aa: ASSLGPAGVQPQH
j_call: TRBJ1-2; cdr3_length: 13; v_call: TRBV7-2; cdr3_aa: ASSPTQGLNYGYT
j_call: TRBJ1-4; cdr3_length: 11; v_call: TRBV16; cdr3_aa: ASSLRRAEKLF
j_call: TRBJ2-2; cdr3_length: 13; v_call: TRBV6-5; cdr3_aa: ASSDQKTGTGELF
j_call: TRBJ2-2; cdr3_length: 11; v_call: TRBV27; cdr3_aa: ASSSPLAGELF
j_call: TRBJ1-5; cdr3_length: 13; v_call: TRBV19; cdr3_aa: ASSPTGISNQPQH
j_call: TRBJ1-4; cdr3_length: 12; v_call: TRBV5-6; cdr3_aa: ASSSTGTGLELF
j_call: TRBJ2-1; cdr3_length: 12; v_call: TRBV5-1; cdr3_aa: ASSLVSTYNEQF
j_call: TRBJ1-6; cdr3_length: 16; v_call: TRBV30; cdr3_aa: AWSPNTAFSSYNSPLH
j_call: TRBJ2-2; cdr3_length: 12; v_call: TRBV19; cdr3_aa: ASSGGGRTGELF
j_call: TRBJ1-2; cdr3_length: 12; v_call: TRBV7-8; cdr3_aa: ASSLVTANYGYT
j_call: TRBJ1-4; cdr3_length: 12; v_call: TRBV18; cdr3_aa: ASSPMGGIEKLF
j_call: TRBJ1-5; cdr3_length: 12; v_call: TRBV6-5; cdr3_aa: ASSLTGIDQPQH
j_call: TRBJ2-1; cdr3_length: 13; v_call: TRBV5-1; cdr3_aa: ASSPGTGLFDEQF
j_call: TRBJ2-2; cdr3_length: 12; v_call: TRBV5-6; cdr3_aa: ASSLAQGSGELF
j_call: TRBJ1-1; cdr3_length: 14; v_call: TRBV5-1; cdr3_aa: ASSLTMTLMNTEAF
j_call: TRBJ2-2; cdr3_length: 14; v_call: TRBV11-3; cdr3_aa: ASSIGTGGGTGELF
j_call: TRBJ2-1; cdr3_length: 12; v_call: TRBV2; cdr3_aa: ASSGTGGKNEQF
j_call: TRBJ2-5; cdr3_length: 11; v_call: TRBV5-6; cdr3_aa: ASSLGEQETQY
j_call: TRBJ1-1; cdr3_length: 12; v_call: TRBV19; cdr3_aa: ASSQQGKNTEAF
j_call: TRBJ1-6; cdr3_length: 13; v_call: TRBV5-1; cdr3_aa: ASSLDLQENSPLH
j_call: TRBJ1-6; cdr3_length: 12; v_call: TRBV6-5; cdr3_aa: ASSEGLRNSPLH
j_call: TRBJ1-1; cdr3_length: 9; v_call: TRBV7-9; cdr3_aa: ASSPPGEAF
j_call: TRBJ1-5; cdr3_length: 13; v_call: TRBV6-6; cdr3_aa: ASRGGQVNNQPQH
j_call: TRBJ1-2; cdr3_length: 17; v_call: TRBV9; cdr3_aa: ASSVGFGTGISGPYGYT
j_call: TRBJ2-3; cdr3_length: 10; v_call: TRBV7-7; cdr3_aa: ASSERGDTQY
j_call: TRBJ2-7; cdr3_length: 15; v_call: TRBV11-2; cdr3_aa: ASSLARWDRILYEQY
j_call: TRBJ2-2; cdr3_length: 15; v_call: TRBV4-3; cdr3_aa: ASSQEGGPANTGELF
j_call: TRBJ1-3; cdr3_length: 12; v_call: TRBV28; cdr3_aa: ATFDQDSGNTIY
j_call: TRBJ1-2; cdr3_length: 13; v_call: TRBV6-5; cdr3_aa: ASSSGQVRDYGYT
j_call: TRBJ1-2; cdr3_length: 10; v_call: TRBV5-1; cdr3_aa: ASSFDTDGYT
j_call: TRBJ2-3; cdr3_length: 18; v_call: TRBV5-5; cdr3_aa: ASSFLELLTSGGFTDTQY
j_call: TRBJ2-5; cdr3_length: 11; v_call: TRBV7-3; cdr3_aa: ASSETKKETQY
j_call: TRBJ1-2; cdr3_length: 11; v_call: TRBV5-1; cdr3_aa: ASRAGSNYGYT
j_call: TRBJ1-1; cdr3_length: 12; v_call: TRBV6-4; cdr3_aa: AILTGQSKTEAF
j_call: TRBJ1-3; cdr3_length: 15; v_call: TRBV3-1/TRBV3-2; cdr3_aa: ASSQAADRVSGNTIY
j_call: TRBJ1-2; cdr3_length: 13; v_call: TRBV4-1; cdr3_aa: ASSQGRGRENGYT
j_call: TRBJ2-1; cdr3_length: 13; v_call: TRBV2; cdr3_aa: ASSDVGSGHNEQF
j_call: TRBJ1-4; cdr3_length: 11; v_call: TRBV4-1; cdr3_aa: ASHRVGGEKLF
j_call: TRBJ2-3; cdr3_length: 15; v_call: TRBV11-3; cdr3_aa: ASSLSGTSYSTDTQY
j_call: TRBJ2-1; cdr3_length: 15; v_call: TRBV9; cdr3_aa: ASSVALFRGASSEQF
j_call: TRBJ1-2; cdr3_length: 14; v_call: TRBV6-5; cdr3_aa: ASSYSVGGEDYGYT
j_call: TRBJ1-5; cdr3_length: 16; v_call: TRBV10-3; cdr3_aa: AISEPPGQGGSNQPQH
j_call: TRBJ2-4; cdr3_length: 13; v_call: TRBV7-2; cdr3_aa: ASSLIRGGKNIQY
j_call: TRBJ1-1; cdr3_length: 11; v_call: TRBV29-1; cdr3_aa: SVLGQANTEAF
j_call: TRBJ1-4; cdr3_length: 12; v_call: TRBV9; cdr3_aa: ASSAGLLNEKLF
j_call: TRBJ1-2; cdr3_length: 11; v_call: TRBV12-3/TRBV12-4; cdr3_aa: ASSLGQIYGYT
j_call: TRBJ1-5; cdr3_length: 17; v_call: TRBV30; cdr3_aa: AWSVRAAGGLYGNQPQH
j_call: TRBJ1-2; cdr3_length: 14; v_call: TRBV18; cdr3_aa: ASSLRDRADNYGYT
j_call: TRBJ2-2; cdr3_length: 15; v_call: TRBV4-2; cdr3_aa: ASSQEATGVYTGELF